The present TCR beta chain was sequenced within a study of cytomegalovirus exposure and HLA in healthy donors. Turning to the study itself: An analysis done earlier identified 95 million to 140 million unique TCR beta sequences from about 179 million T cells.

Primers for the PCR totalled 60 Vbeta and 13 Jbeta. Some clones are missing from TCRdb's copy, which holds only in-frame ones; the method was immunoSEQ multiplex PCR. The record lists 100,000 to 150,000 clones, of which the ten most abundant hold around 1.5%. This CDR3 spans 14 amino acids. The V gene lost 4 bases and the J gene lost 4 bases, with 15 bases spanning the gap. CDR1 SGHDT and CDR2 YYEEEE come from the germline V gene. Whole-study results and caveats: Under in vitro conditions, three CMV-associated chains were confirmed as specific for CMV antigens. It was only CMV serostatus that was available as immune exposure information.

Turning to this clone: As yet, its antigen is unknown.

The sequenced sample was PBMCs. The chain is built from TRBV5-6 and TRBJ2-7, with a weak D call TRBD1 (6 bases). This clonotype was obtained from a woman aged 40 to 50 in good health and CMV-seronegative. The CDR3 loop reads CASSLPGVEYEQYV. The DNA of the CDR3 is TGTGCCAGCAGCCTCCCAGGGGTCGAGTACGAGCAGTACGTC.